This TCR beta chain was identified during a study of cytomegalovirus exposure and HLA in healthy donors. Using immunoSEQ multiplex PCR, the repertoire was profiled, and TCRdb retains in-frame clones only, with some absent. This sample has about 60,000 clones; more than 90% occur once, and the top ten carry approximately 1%. Findings and limits, study-wide: A classifier reportedly called cytomegalovirus status with high sensitivity and specificity. In vitro checks showed that three CMV-associated chains really do target CMV antigens. According to a subsequent analysis, TCR clusters identified in the first cohort showed a tendency to co-occur across the roughly 130 validation repertoires.

Comments on this clone: Its antigen is not known.

While the first cohort had about 610 subjects, the donors belonged to the separate validation cohort of over a hundred subjects. The germline V gene has CDR1 SGHDN and CDR2 FVKESK. CDR3 length: 13 residues. Deletions cut 2 bases from V and 3 bases from J, with 6 bases between. The origin of this receptor is a man younger than 30 in good health and CMV-seronegative. The sample was PBMCs. V gene TRBV14 combines with J gene TRBJ2-3; a weak D match, TRBD1 (5 bases). The CDR3 here is CASSQRGTDTQYF. DNA for the CDR3: TGTGCCAGCAGCCAAAGGGGAACAGATACGCAGTATTTT.